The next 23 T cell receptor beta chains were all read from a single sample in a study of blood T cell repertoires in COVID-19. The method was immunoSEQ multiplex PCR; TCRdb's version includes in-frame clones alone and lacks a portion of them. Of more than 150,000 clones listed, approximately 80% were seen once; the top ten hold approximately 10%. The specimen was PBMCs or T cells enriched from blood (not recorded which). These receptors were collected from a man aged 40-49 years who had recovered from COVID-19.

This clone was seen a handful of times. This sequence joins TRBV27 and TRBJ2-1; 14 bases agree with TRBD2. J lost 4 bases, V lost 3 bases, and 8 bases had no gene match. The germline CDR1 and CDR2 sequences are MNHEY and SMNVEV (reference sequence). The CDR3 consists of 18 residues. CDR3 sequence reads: CASSFGLAGGFPYNEQFF. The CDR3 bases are TGTGCCAGCAGTTTCGGACTAGCGGGAGGTTTCCCTTACAATGAGCAGTTCTTC.

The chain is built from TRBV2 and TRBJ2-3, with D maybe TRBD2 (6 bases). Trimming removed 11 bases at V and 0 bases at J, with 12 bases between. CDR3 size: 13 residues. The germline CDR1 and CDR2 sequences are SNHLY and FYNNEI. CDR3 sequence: CAAGLYSTDTQYF. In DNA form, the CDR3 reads TGTGCCGCGGGGCTTTACAGCACAGATACGCAGTATTTT.

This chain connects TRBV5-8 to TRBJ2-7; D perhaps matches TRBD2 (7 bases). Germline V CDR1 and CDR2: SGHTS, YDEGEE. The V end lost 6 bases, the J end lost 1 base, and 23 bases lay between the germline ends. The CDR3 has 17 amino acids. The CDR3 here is CASTPWPKKGGSYEQYV. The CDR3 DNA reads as TGTGCCAGCACGCCGTGGCCAAAGAAGGGGGGGTCCTACGAGCAGTACGTC.

This CDR3 is CARSLGGRGELFF. CDR3 coding DNA: TGTGCCAGAAGCTTGGGAGGGCGCGGGGAGCTGTTTTTT. V usage is TRBV5-3 and J usage is TRBJ2-2, with D perhaps matching TRBD2 (5 bases). TRBV5-3 is an ORF; its function is uncertain. Trimming took off 0 bases at V and 7 bases at J, with 7 bases between the two ends. The CDR3 is 13 amino acids.

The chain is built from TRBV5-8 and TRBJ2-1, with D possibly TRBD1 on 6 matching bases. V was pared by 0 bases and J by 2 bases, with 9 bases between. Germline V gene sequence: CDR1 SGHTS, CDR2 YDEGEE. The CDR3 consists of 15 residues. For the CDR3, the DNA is TGTGCCAGCAGCTTGGGGCAGGGGACCTACAATGAGCAGTTCTTC. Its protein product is CASSLGQGTYNEQFF.

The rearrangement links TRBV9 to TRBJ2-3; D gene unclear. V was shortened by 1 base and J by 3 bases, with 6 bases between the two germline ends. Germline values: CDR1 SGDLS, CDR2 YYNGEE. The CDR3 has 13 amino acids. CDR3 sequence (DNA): TGTGCCAGCAGCGTACAAGCGACAGATACGCAGTATTTT. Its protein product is CASSVQATDTQYF.

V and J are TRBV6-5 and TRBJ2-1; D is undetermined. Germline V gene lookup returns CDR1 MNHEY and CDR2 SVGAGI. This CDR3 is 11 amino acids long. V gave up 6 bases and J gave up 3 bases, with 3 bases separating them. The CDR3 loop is CASSRYNEQFF. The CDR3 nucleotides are TGTGCCAGCAGCCGCTACAATGAGCAGTTCTTC.

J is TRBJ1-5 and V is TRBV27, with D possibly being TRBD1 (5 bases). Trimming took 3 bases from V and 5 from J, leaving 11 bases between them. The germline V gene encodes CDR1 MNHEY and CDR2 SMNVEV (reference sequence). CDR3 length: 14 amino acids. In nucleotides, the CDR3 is TGTGCCAGCAGTTTGTTTCAGGGTTATCAGCCCCAGCATTTT. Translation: CASSLFQGYQPQHF.

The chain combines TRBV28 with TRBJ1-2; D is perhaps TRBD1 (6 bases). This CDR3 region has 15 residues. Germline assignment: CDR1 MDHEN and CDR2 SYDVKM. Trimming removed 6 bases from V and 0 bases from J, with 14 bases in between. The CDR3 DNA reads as TGTGCCAGCAGGCTACCGGGACAAGCTAACTATGGCTACACCTTC. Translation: CASRLPGQANYGYTF.

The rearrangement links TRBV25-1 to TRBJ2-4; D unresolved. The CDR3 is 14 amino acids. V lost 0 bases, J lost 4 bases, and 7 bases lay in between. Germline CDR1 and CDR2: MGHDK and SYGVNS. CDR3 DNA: TGTGCCAGCAGTGAATATACCGGGAAAAACATTCAGTACTTC. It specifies CASSEYTGKNIQYF.

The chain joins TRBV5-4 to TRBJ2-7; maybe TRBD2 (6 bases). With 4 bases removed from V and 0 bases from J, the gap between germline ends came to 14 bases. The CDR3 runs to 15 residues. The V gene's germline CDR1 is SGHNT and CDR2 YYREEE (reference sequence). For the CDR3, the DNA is TGTGCCAGCAGCCCCTCTAGCGACGGCTCCTACGAGCAGTACTTC. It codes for CASSPSSDGSYEQYF.

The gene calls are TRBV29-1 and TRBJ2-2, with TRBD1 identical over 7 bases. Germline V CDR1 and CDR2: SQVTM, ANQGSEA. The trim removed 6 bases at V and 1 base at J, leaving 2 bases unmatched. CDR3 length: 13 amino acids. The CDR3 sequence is CSVGDRNTGELFF. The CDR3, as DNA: TGCAGCGTGGGGGACAGGAACACCGGGGAGCTGTTTTTT.

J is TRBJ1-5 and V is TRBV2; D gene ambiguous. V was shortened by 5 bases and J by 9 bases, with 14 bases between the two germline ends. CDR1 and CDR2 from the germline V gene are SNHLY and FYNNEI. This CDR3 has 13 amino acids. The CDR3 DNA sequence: TGTGCCAGCAGTCAGCTAGCCCTGGGGCCCCAGCATTTT. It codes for CASSQLALGPQHF.

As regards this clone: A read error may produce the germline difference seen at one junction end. The CDR3 reads CASSSGLNGKQFF. The CDR3 nucleotides are TGTGCTAGCAGCTCCGGACTTAACGGGAAGCAGTTCTTC. V usage is TRBV7-7 and J usage is TRBJ2-1; TRBD2 is a possible D gene (5 bases). The germline gives CDR1 SSHAT, CDR2 FNYEAQ (reference sequence). This CDR3 is built from 13 residues.

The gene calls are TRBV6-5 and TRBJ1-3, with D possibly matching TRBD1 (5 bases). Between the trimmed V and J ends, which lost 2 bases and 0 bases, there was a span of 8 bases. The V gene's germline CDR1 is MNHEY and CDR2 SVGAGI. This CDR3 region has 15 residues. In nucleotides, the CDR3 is TGTGCCAGCAGTTACGCCGACAGCTCTGGAAACACCATATATTTT. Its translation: CASSYADSSGNTIYF.

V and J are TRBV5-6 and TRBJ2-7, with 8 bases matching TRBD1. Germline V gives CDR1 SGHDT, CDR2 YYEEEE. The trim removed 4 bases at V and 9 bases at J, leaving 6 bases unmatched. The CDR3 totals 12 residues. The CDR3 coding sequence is TGTGCCAGCAGCCTGGACAGGGCGGTGCAGTACTTC. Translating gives CASSLDRAVQYF.

The CDR3 DNA reads as TGCGCCAGCAGCCCGGGACAGGTTGGCGGTGGAAACACCATATATTTT. Translating gives CASSPGQVGGGNTIYF. The rearrangement joins TRBV5-1 to TRBJ1-3, with TRBD1 matching 8 bases. Germline values: CDR1 SGHRS, CDR2 YFSETQ. After removal of 4 bases from V and 3 bases from J, the junction contained 9 bases not matched to a gene. CDR3 size: 16 residues.

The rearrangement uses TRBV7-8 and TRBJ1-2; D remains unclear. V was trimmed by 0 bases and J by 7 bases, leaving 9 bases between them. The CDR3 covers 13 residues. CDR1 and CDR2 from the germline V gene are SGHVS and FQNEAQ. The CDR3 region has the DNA TGTGCCAGCAGCTTAGCTCAAGCGAGTGGCTACACCTTC. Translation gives CASSLAQASGYTF.

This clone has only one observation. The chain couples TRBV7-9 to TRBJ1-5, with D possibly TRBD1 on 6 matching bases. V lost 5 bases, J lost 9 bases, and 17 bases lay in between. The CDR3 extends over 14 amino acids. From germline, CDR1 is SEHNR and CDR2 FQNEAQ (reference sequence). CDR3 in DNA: TGTGCCAGCAGCCCAGCGACAGGCTGGATGCCCCAGCATTTT. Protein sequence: CASSPATGWMPQHF.

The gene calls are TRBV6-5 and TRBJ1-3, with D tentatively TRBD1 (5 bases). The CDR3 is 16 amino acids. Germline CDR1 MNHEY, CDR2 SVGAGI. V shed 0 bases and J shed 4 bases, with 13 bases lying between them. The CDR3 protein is CASSYSGPDEGNTIYF. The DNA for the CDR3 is TGTGCCAGCAGTTACTCGGGGCCGGATGAAGGAAACACCATATATTTT.

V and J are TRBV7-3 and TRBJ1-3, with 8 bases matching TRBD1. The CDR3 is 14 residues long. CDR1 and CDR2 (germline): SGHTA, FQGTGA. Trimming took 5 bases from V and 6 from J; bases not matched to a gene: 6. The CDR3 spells CASSQTGEQNTIYF. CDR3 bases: TGTGCCAGCAGCCAGACAGGGGAGCAAAACACCATATATTTT.

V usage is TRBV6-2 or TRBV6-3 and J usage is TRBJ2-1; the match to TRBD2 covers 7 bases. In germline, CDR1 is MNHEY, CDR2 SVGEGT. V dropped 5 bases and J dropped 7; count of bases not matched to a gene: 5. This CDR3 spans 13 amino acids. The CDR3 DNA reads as TGTGCCAGCAGTGGACTAGAGGGGAATGAGCAGTTCTTC. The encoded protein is CASSGLEGNEQFF.

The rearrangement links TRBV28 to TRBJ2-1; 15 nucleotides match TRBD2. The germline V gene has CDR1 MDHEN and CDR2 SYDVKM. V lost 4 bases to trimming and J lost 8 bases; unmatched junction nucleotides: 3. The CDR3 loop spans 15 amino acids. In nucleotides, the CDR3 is TGTGCCAGCAGTTCCTGGACTAGCGGGAGGGATGAGCAGTTCTTC. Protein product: CASSSWTSGRDEQFF.